This T cell receptor (beta chain) was retrieved from a study of blood T cells in healthy people across ages. It was with a sample-barcoded 5' primer and a J-beta primer mix that a second PCR of about 6 to 12 cycles was run. MiXCR, applied by TCRdb to the 5' RACE reads, yields one record per CDR3 protein. There are hundreds of thousands of distinct CDR3 sequences in the sample; around 34% occur only once, and approximately 13% lies in the top ten. This clonotype showed up just a few times. The germline gives CDR1 SGHTA, CDR2 FQGTGA. The CDR3 has 12 amino acids. V dropped 8 bases and J dropped 6 bases, with 11 bases sitting between them.

V is TRBV7-3 and J is TRBJ2-1, with D perhaps matching TRBD1 or TRBD2 (5 bases each). This clonotype was sampled from a man aged 18 to 35 in good health. Sequenced sample: blood. In DNA, the CDR3 is TGTGCCAGCTCGGGACGGTTCAATGAGCAGTTCTTC. It specifies CASSGRFNEQFF.